A single sample gave rise to the 14 T cell receptor beta chains below, sequenced in a study of blood T cell repertoires in COVID-19. Assay: immunoSEQ multiplex PCR; the TCRdb copy retains only in-frame clones and omits some. The sample holds about 200,000 clones, around 82% seen once. Sequencing used PBMCs or T cells enriched from blood (not recorded which). The receptors shown here come from a woman between 40 and 55 years old with acute COVID-19.

This clone showed up just once. This chain joins TRBV7-9 and TRBJ2-2; no clear D. The CDR3 contains 15 residues. Germline CDR1 reads SEHNR; CDR2 reads FQNEAQ (reference sequence). V was clipped by 2 bases and J by 3 bases, with 10 bases between them. The CDR3 is CASSLNSVDTGELFF. The CDR3 nucleotides read TGTGCCAGCAGCTTAAATTCCGTAGACACCGGGGAGCTGTTTTTT.

V and J are TRBV7-2 and TRBJ1-1, with 8 bases that match TRBD1. Germline V gene data show CDR1 as SGHTA and CDR2 as FQGNSA. The CDR3 runs to 15 residues. Trimming took 5 bases from V and 6 from J; bases not matched to a gene: 11. The CDR3 DNA sequence: TGTGCCAGCAGCCCGCGGACAGGGTGGGATGCTGAAGCTTTCTTT. It encodes CASSPRTGWDAEAFF.

This clone was seen just once. The rearrangement uses TRBV5-1 and TRBJ1-4; D not certain. Germline assignment: CDR1 SGHRS and CDR2 YFSETQ. Trimming pared 0 bases from V and 5 bases from J, leaving 11 bases between. This CDR3 has 15 amino acids. CDR3 DNA: TGCGCCAGCAGCTTGGGAGTGGTTACGAATGAAAAACTGTTTTTT. Residues: CASSLGVVTNEKLFF.

This chain connects TRBV7-2 to TRBJ2-1; 12 nucleotides align to TRBD2. J was trimmed by 7 bases and V by 8 bases; bases with no gene match: 9. Looked up from germline, CDR1 is SGHTA and CDR2 is FQGNSA. CDR3 length: 15 amino acids. The CDR3 sequence: CASGLGGTSGNEQFF. CDR3 DNA sequence: TGTGCCAGCGGTCTGGGTGGGACTAGCGGGAATGAGCAGTTCTTC. The full variable domain, completed using reference TRBV7-2 and TRBJ2-1, is GAGVSQSPSNKVTEKGKDVELRCDPISGHTALYWYRQSLGQGLEFLIYFQGNSAPDKSGLPSDRFSAERTGGSVSTLTIQRTQQEDSAVYLCASGLGGTSGNEQFFGPGTRLTVL.

This clone was found once. This sequence joins TRBV7-9 and TRBJ2-5, with a possible D match to TRBD2 (7 bases). Trimming removed 8 bases at V and 2 bases at J, with 18 bases between. Germline loops: CDR1 SEHNR, CDR2 FQNEAQ (reference sequence). The CDR3 runs to 15 residues. The CDR3: CASGQGQRGQETQYF. In DNA, the CDR3 is TGTGCCAGCGGTCAGGGGCAGCGGGGACAAGAGACCCAGTACTTC.

This rearrangement joins TRBV7-2 to TRBJ2-7; 9 positions agree with TRBD1. Trimming at V came to 5 bases and at J to 7 bases, leaving 9 bases not matched to a gene. The CDR3 is 14 residues long. Per germline, CDR1 SGHTA and CDR2 FQGNSA. CDR3 amino acids: CASSGGQGLAEQYF. The CDR3 coding sequence is TGTGCCAGCAGCGGGGGACAGGGCCTAGCGGAGCAGTACTTC.

The gene calls are TRBV7-8 and TRBJ1-2; maybe TRBD1 (5 bases). CDR1 and CDR2 (germline): SGHVS, FQNEAQ. V lost 5 bases, J lost 7 bases, and 20 bases lay in between. The CDR3 runs to 15 residues. In nucleotides, the CDR3 is TGTGCCAGCAGCAATAACAACAGGTGGGCGCGTGGCTACACCTTC. It codes for CASSNNNRWARGYTF.

The genes are TRBV28 and TRBJ1-2; D may be TRBD1 (5 bases). CDR1 is MDHEN and CDR2 is SYDVKM in the germline V gene. CDR3 length: 17 amino acids. V dropped 3 bases and J dropped 4 bases, with 21 bases sitting between them. The CDR3 sequence is CASSLIIWGRNFYGYTF. CDR3 sequence (DNA): TGTGCCAGCAGTTTGATCATCTGGGGCAGGAATTTCTATGGCTACACCTTC.

The chain joins TRBV9 to TRBJ2-7; 12 bases line up with TRBD1. This CDR3 is built from 15 residues. V dropped 4 bases and J dropped 4; count of bases not matched to a gene: 6. CDR1 is SGDLS and CDR2 is YYNGEE in the germline V gene. This CDR3 is CASSTRDRGHYEQYF. The CDR3 DNA is TGTGCCAGCAGCACCCGGGACAGGGGGCATTACGAGCAGTACTTC.

This clone was observed a handful of times. The rearrangement joins TRBV18 to TRBJ2-7, with TRBD2 identical over 7 bases. Germline values: CDR1 KGHSH, CDR2 LQKENI. Trimming removed 1 base from V and 3 bases from J; junction bases left unmatched: 6. The CDR3 consists of 15 residues. As DNA, the CDR3 is TGTGCCAGCTCACCACGGCGGGAGTCGGTCTACGAGCAGTACTTC. Its translation is CASSPRRESVYEQYF.

The chain joins TRBV15 to TRBJ1-5, with 7 positions matching TRBD1. With V trimmed by 1 base and J by 1 base, 7 bases remained unmatched. The CDR3 sequence is 17 residues long. Germline V gene sequence: CDR1 LNHNV, CDR2 YYDKDF (reference sequence). CDR3 nucleotides: TGTGCCACCAGCAGAGCCAGGACAGGTCAAAGCAATCAGCCCCAGCATTTT. This sequence encodes CATSRARTGQSNQPQHF.

The genes are TRBV30 and TRBJ2-1, with 10 nucleotides matching TRBD2. The CDR3 consists of 17 residues. The trim removed 2 bases at V and 4 bases at J, leaving 11 bases unmatched. Germline V gene data show CDR1 as GTSNPN and CDR2 as SVGIG (reference sequence). The CDR3, as DNA: TGTGCCTGGAGTTCCCCGGGGCTAGCGGGAGTTTACAATGAGCAGTTCTTC. Translated, it gives CAWSSPGLAGVYNEQFF.

The chain employs TRBV7-3 and TRBJ1-2; TRBD1 agrees at 10 bases. CDR1 is SGHTA and CDR2 is FQGTGA in the germline V gene. Unmatched junction bases numbered 5, after V lost 5 bases and J lost 2 bases. CDR3 length: 15 amino acids. CDR3 region: CASSAWDRGNYGYTF. In DNA form, the CDR3 reads TGTGCCAGCAGCGCCTGGGACAGGGGAAACTATGGCTACACCTTC.

The rearrangement joins TRBV19 to TRBJ2-1; TRBD2 matches 7 bases. The V segment lost 6 bases and the J segment 1 base; nucleotides outside the gene matches: 9. The germline V gene has CDR1 LNHDA and CDR2 SQIVND (reference sequence). This CDR3 is built from 16 residues. Here the CDR3 reads CASRGEEGLSYNEQFF. The CDR3 DNA sequence: TGTGCCAGTAGGGGGGAGGAGGGACTATCCTACAATGAGCAGTTCTTC.